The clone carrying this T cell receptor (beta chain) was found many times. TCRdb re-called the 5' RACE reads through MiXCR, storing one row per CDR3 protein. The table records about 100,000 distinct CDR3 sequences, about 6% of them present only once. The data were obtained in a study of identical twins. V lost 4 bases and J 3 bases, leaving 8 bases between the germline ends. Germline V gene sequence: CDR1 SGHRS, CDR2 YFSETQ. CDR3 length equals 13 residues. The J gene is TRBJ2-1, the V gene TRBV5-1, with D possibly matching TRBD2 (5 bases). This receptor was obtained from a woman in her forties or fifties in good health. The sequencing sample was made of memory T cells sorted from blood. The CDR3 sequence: CASSGEYYNEQFF. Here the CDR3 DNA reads TGCGCCAGCAGCGGGGAGTACTACAATGAGCAGTTCTTC.